This TCR beta chain was recovered during a study of blood T cell repertoires in COVID-19. Study in general: PBMCs, B-cell-depleted T cells, or T cells were the source of the cDNA or gDNA that made up the material.

Authors' processing steps: Amplification of reference gene primers was used by the study to estimate nucleated cell counts. TCRdb's copy holds only in-frame clones and misses some; the assay was immunoSEQ multiplex PCR. V, J and clone size derive from that table, while D and trimming were established from the DNA sequence. Among approximately 500,000 clones, around 85% were seen once, and the ten largest hold approximately 2.9%. The CDR3 runs 17 residues. CDR1 is MGHRA and CDR2 is YSYEKL in the germline V gene. Trimming stripped 1 base from V and 4 bases from J, with 17 bases between. Specimen: peripheral blood. This clonotype was obtained from a human donor in a cohort sampled during active COVID-19. The rearrangement joins TRBV4-1 to TRBJ1-5; tentatively, D is TRBD1 (6 bases). In DNA form, the CDR3 reads TGCGCCAGCAGCCAAGTGAGTGGGGGGGCGAGTAATCAGCCCCAGCATTTT. Translation gives CASSQVSGGASNQPQHF.